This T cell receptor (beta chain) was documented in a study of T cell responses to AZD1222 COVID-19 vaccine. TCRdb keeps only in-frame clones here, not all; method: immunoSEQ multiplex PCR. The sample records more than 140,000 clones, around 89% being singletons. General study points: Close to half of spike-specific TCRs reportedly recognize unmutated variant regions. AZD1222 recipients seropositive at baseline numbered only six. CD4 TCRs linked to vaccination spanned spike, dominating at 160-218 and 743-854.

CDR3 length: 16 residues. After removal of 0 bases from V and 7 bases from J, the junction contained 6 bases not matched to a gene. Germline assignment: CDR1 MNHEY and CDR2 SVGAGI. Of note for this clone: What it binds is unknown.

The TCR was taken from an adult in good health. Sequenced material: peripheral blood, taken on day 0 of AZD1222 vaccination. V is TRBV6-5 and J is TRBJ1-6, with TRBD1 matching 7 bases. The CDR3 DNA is TGTGCCAGCAGTTACTCCGACAGGGCTAAAAATTCACCCCTCCACTTT. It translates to CASSYSDRAKNSPLHF.